Following are 9 T cell receptor beta chains from one sample sequenced in a study of cytomegalovirus exposure and HLA in healthy donors. PCR used 60 Vbeta primers and 13 Jbeta primers. Sequencing was performed with immunoSEQ multiplex PCR; in TCRdb, only in-frame clones are kept and a portion is missing. This sample has 100,000 to 150,000 clones; around three quarters occur once, and the top ten carry roughly 3.6%. The sequencing input was PBMCs. The receptors stem from a man in his thirties or forties in good health and CMV-seronegative.

The chain combines TRBV28 with TRBJ1-3; 9 bases agree with TRBD1. V lost 7 bases and J lost 0; bases outside the gene matches: 10. In germline, CDR1 is MDHEN, CDR2 SYDVKM. The CDR3 contains 17 residues. DNA for the CDR3: TGTGCCAGCACCAAAGGAGGGACAGGGCGCTCTGGAAACACCATATATTTT. This translates into CASTKGGTGRSGNTIYF.

A note on this clone: Other DNA sequences in the sample encode the same CDR3. The J gene is TRBJ1-5, the V gene TRBV5-1; D remains ambiguous. CDR3 length equals 14 residues. Germline CDR1 reads SGHRS; CDR2 reads YFSETQ. The V gene lost 4 bases and the J gene lost 0 bases, with 8 bases spanning the gap. CDR3 DNA sequence: TGCGCCAGCAGCCCCGGAGGTAGCAATCAGCCCCAGCATTTT. It is translated as CASSPGGSNQPQHF.

The chain's CDR3 is CASSKNPLAATNTGELFF. In DNA, the CDR3 is TGTGCCAGCAGCAAGAACCCCCTAGCGGCGACGAACACCGGGGAGCTGTTTTTT. The rearrangement joins TRBV4-2 to TRBJ2-2; 7 bases match TRBD2. V shed 5 bases and J 0 bases; nucleotides not matched to a gene: 12. The CDR3 sequence is 18 residues long. Germline V CDR1 and CDR2: LGHNA, YNFKEQ.

This chain connects TRBV2 to TRBJ2-2; 8 bases agree with TRBD1. The V gene end was trimmed by 8 bases and the J gene end by 6 bases; junction bases not matched to a gene: 8. From germline, CDR1 is SNHLY and CDR2 FYNNEI. The CDR3 loop spans 14 amino acids. The CDR3 here is CASRTLQGAGELFF. DNA of the CDR3: TGTGCCAGCCGTACATTACAGGGGGCCGGGGAGCTGTTTTTT. Variable domain in full (rest from reference TRBV2 and TRBJ2-2): EPEVTQTPSHQVTQMGQEVILRCVPISNHLYFYWYRQILGQKVEFLVSFYNNEISEKSEIFDDQFSVERPDGSNFTLKIRSTKLEDSAMYFCASRTLQGAGELFFGEGSRLTVL.

V is TRBV18 and J is TRBJ1-2, with D hard to call. CDR1 is KGHSH and CDR2 is LQKENI in the germline V gene. Trimming pared 1 base from V and 6 bases from J, leaving 9 bases between. This CDR3 is 13 amino acids long. The DNA for the CDR3 is TGTGCCAGCTCACCACTAGGAGTGGATGGCTACACCTTC. It is translated as CASSPLGVDGYTF.

The V call is TRBV9, the J call TRBJ2-3, with TRBD2 matching 10 bases. Trimming took 3 bases from V and 5 from J; bases not matched to a gene: 9. This CDR3 is built from 16 residues. Looked up from germline, CDR1 is SGDLS and CDR2 is YYNGEE. DNA of the CDR3: TGTGCCAGCAGCGAAACTAGCGGGGCAGGGGTAGATACGCAGTATTTT. Residues: CASSETSGAGVDTQYF.

V is TRBV7-9 and J is TRBJ1-2, with D possibly being TRBD1 (5 bases). Germline V gives CDR1 SEHNR, CDR2 FQNEAQ (reference sequence). Trimming stripped 1 base from V and 5 bases from J, with 14 bases between. The CDR3 is 15 amino acids. This chain's CDR3 is CASSLVGDLGYGYTF. In DNA, the CDR3 is TGTGCCAGCAGCTTAGTAGGGGACTTAGGGTATGGCTACACCTTC.

The J gene is TRBJ1-3, the V gene TRBV25-1; the D is unclear. This CDR3 region has 15 residues. Germline lookup yields CDR1 MGHDK and CDR2 SYGVNS. Trimming took 4 bases from V and 4 from J, leaving 14 bases between them. Written as DNA, the CDR3 is TGTGCCAGCAGTGTCCCCCCGGCGGCGGGAAACACCATATATTTT. Its translation is CASSVPPAAGNTIYF.

The CDR3 nucleotides read TGTGCCAGCATGGGGGGAAGGGAGGATGAAAAACTGTTTTTT. It yields the protein CASMGGREDEKLFF. The rearrangement links TRBV2 to TRBJ1-4, with D possibly TRBD1 on 5 matching bases. Germline V gene sequence: CDR1 SNHLY, CDR2 FYNNEI. V gave up 7 bases and J gave up 6 bases, with 15 bases separating them. The CDR3 has 14 residues.